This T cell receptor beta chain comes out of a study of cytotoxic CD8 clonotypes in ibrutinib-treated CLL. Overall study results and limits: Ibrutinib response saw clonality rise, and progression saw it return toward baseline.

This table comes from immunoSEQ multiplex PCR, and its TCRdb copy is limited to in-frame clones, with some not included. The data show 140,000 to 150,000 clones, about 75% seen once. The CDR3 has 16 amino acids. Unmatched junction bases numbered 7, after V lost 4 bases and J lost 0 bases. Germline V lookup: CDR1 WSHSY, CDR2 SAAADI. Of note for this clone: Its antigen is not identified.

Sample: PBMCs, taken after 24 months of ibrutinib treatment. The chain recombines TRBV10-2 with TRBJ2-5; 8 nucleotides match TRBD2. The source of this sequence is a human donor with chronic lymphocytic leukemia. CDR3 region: CASSGWRGEYQETQYF. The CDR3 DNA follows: TGCGCCAGCAGTGGTTGGCGGGGGGAGTACCAAGAGACCCAGTACTTC.